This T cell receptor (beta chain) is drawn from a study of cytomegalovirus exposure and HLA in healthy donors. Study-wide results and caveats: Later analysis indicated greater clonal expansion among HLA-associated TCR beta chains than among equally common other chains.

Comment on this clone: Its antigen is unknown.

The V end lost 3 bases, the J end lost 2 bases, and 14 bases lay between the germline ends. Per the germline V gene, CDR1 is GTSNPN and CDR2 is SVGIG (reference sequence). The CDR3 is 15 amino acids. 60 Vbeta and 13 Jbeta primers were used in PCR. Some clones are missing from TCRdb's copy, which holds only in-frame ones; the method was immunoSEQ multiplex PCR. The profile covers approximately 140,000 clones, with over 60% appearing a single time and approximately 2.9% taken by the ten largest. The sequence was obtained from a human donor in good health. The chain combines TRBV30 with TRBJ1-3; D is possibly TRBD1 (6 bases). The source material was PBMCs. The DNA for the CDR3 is TGTGCCTGGAGCGGGGGGGCCCTACCTGGAAACACCATATATTTT. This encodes CAWSGGALPGNTIYF.